This T cell receptor beta chain was identified during a study of control samples from healthy donors and cancer patients. V was trimmed by 5 bases and J by 5 bases, leaving 21 bases between them. Germline-derived CDR1 and CDR2 are SGHTA and FQGTGA. This CDR3 spans 16 amino acids. TCRdb's copy holds only in-frame clones and misses some; the assay was immunoSEQ multiplex PCR. The sample consists of about 120,000 clones, over 90% of them appearing once. The origin of this receptor is a man aged 30 to 39 in good health. V usage is TRBV7-3 and J usage is TRBJ2-5; D tentatively fits TRBD1 or TRBD2 (5 bases each). Source material: blood. CDR3 DNA: TGTGCCAGCAGCCCTCAACCGGGCCTCGGGGCGGAGACCCAGTACTTC. This gives the protein CASSPQPGLGAETQYF.